This entry lists 3 T cell receptor beta chains sequenced from one sample in a study of CD8 T cell repertoires and HIV-1 epitope variants. The data were produced by immunoSEQ multiplex PCR, yet TCRdb's version contains in-frame clones alone and is incomplete. The sample lists fewer than 6,000 clones; 60% to 80% were seen once. Their antigens are not known. Sequenced material: cultured CD8+ T cells derived from PBMCs. The receptors stem from a male donor with HIV.

This chain links TRBV5-1 with TRBJ2-3; 12 nucleotides line up with TRBD2. Trimming took 4 bases from V and 6 from J; bases not matched to a gene: 12. The V gene's germline CDR1 is SGHRS and CDR2 YFSETQ. This CDR3 is built from 17 residues. CDR3 nucleotide sequence: TGCGCCAGCAGCCCAGCACTAGCGGGAGGCCCTCTGGATACGCAGTATTTT. Amino acid sequence: CASSPALAGGPLDTQYF. Looking up the rest from reference TRBV5-1 and TRBJ2-3 gives the full variable domain: KAGVTQTPRYLIKTRGQQVTLSCSPISGHRSVSWYQQTPGQGLQFLFEYFSETQRNKGNFPGRFSGRQFSNSRSEMNVSTLELGDSALYLCASSPALAGGPLDTQYFGPGTRLTVL.

V is TRBV7-2 and J is TRBJ1-1; 9 positions match TRBD1. Losses at the gene ends were 1 base for V and 1 base for J; bases not matched to a gene: 1. The CDR3 sequence is 15 residues long. Germline loops: CDR1 SGHTA, CDR2 FQGNSA. CDR3 coding DNA: TGTGCCAGCAGCTTAGGGGGACAGGGGAACACTGAAGCTTTCTTT. Protein: CASSLGGQGNTEAFF.

V is TRBV2 and J is TRBJ2-2; the D gene could be TRBD1 or TRBD2 (5 bases each). From germline, CDR1 is SNHLY and CDR2 FYNNEI. V lost 6 bases, J lost 0 bases, and 17 bases lay in between. The CDR3 spans 17 residues. The chain's CDR3 is CASSQRGRGANTGELFF. CDR3 nucleotides: TGTGCCAGCAGCCAGAGGGGTAGGGGCGCGAACACCGGGGAGCTGTTTTTT.